This TCR beta chain appears in the sequencing data of a study of T cells in Graves' hyperthyroidism and ophthalmopathy. Study details: At initial diagnosis, before any treatment had begun, peripheral blood was obtained. Overall study results and limits: Most thyroid clonotypes expanded above 0.001 were also detected in blood.

Germline CDR1 DFQATT, CDR2 SNEGSKA (reference sequence). Trimming pared 6 bases from V and 5 bases from J, leaving 18 bases between. This CDR3 has 14 amino acids. There are many counts of this clonotype. Its antigen is as yet unknown. Ophthalmopathy patients all had a Clinical Activity Score of at least 3, a NOSPECS grade of at least 4 and disease under 3 months old. About 9.4 ml fresh peripheral blood yielded the PBMCs. Amplification targeted TCR beta CDR3 regions from RNA transcripts. With the HTBI primer set, the TCR CDR3 went through a first round of RT-PCR. TCRdb passed the multiplex PCR reads through MiXCR, listing each CDR3 protein once. The repertoire consists of about 600,000 distinct CDR3 sequences, with 14% occurring once and the leading ten covering around 7%.

Sequenced material: blood. This TCR was sampled from a woman under 30 with Graves' ophthalmopathy. This chain joins TRBV20-1 and TRBJ2-3; possibly TRBD2 for D (6 bases). This CDR3 is CSAPVRRGRDTQYF. CDR3 sequence (DNA): TGCAGTGCCCCGGTGCGGAGGGGAAGAGATACGCAGTATTTT.